Listed below are T cell receptor beta chains from one sample, sequenced in a study of PD-L1 blockade in urothelial cancer. Sequenced by immunoSEQ multiplex PCR; TCRdb stores in-frame clones only, minus some. The table includes around 49,000 clones, 88% detected once. The specimen comprised PBMCs, sampled around atezolizumab (anti-PD-L1) treatment. The receptors were gathered from a man aged 55 to 70 with urothelial cancer. CDR3s include the opening cysteine and the closing phenylalanine or tryptophan. A D gene is named only where the DNA matches it firmly. Size is stated for part of the rows, as once, few or many counts, or as a class when the clone is expanded.

size	V	J	D	DNA	CDR3
.	TRBV28	TRBJ2-5	TRBD1	TGTGCCAGCAGTTTACCCCGAGGGGGCTTGGGGGAGACCCAGTACTTC	CASSLPRGGLGETQYF
.	TRBV19	TRBJ2-1	.	TGTGCCAGTAGTATAGTAGGGCAGGGCGCCTACAATGAGCAGTTCTTC	CASSIVGQGAYNEQFF
.	TRBV2	TRBJ2-3	TRBD2	TGTGCCAGCAGCTCTAGCGGACAACGAACAGATACGCAGTATTTT	CASSSSGQRTDTQYF
.	TRBV28	TRBJ1-4	.	TGTGCCAGCAGTCCTCTAAGGGGGGGTAGAGATGAAAAACTGTTTTTT	CASSPLRGGRDEKLFF
.	TRBV29-1	TRBJ2-7	TRBD2	TGCAGCGTTCTGGGGACTAGCGGGACTCGCGAGCAGTACTTC	CSVLGTSGTREQYF
once	TRBV27	TRBJ2-7	TRBD1	TGTGCCAGCAGTTTATCGAGCTGGCAGGGGGCCGCCTACGAGCAGTACTTC	CASSLSSWQGAAYEQYF
.	TRBV5-1	TRBJ2-1	TRBD1	TGCGCCAGCACCGCGGGGGGGACAGGGGGGATGAATGAGCAGTTCTTC	CASTAGGTGGMNEQFF
.	TRBV18	TRBJ2-3	TRBD2	TGTGCCAGCTCACCAAGTAACGGGAGGGGCACAGATACGCAGTATTTT	CASSPSNGRGTDTQYF
.	TRBV4-3	TRBJ1-4	.	TGCGCCAGCAGCCCTCAGGGGAGGGGAGGGGAAAAACTGTTTTTT	CASSPQGRGGEKLFF
.	TRBV11-2	TRBJ2-3	TRBD1	TGTGCCAGCAGCCCCTCGGACAGGGTTCAGTATTTT	CASSPSDRVQYF
once	TRBV2	TRBJ2-4	TRBD2	TGTGCCAGCAGTTTTAGCGGGAGTGGCAAAAACATTCAGTACTTC	CASSFSGSGKNIQYF
.	TRBV19	TRBJ1-2	TRBD1	TGTGCCAGTAGTACCGCCCCGACAGGGAACTATGGCTACACCTTC	CASSTAPTGNYGYTF
.	TRBV18	TRBJ1-5	.	TGTGCCAGCTCGACGACAGAATATAGCAATCAGCCCCAGCATTTT	CASSTTEYSNQPQHF
.	TRBV5-1	TRBJ2-1	.	TGCGCCAGCAGCTTGGTGGCAGGGTCCCACAATGAGCAGTTCTTC	CASSLVAGSHNEQFF
.	TRBV18	TRBJ2-3	.	TGTGCCAGTAGCGTTCAAACCCCACCCACGCAGTATTTT	CASSVQTPPTQYF
.	TRBV7-9	TRBJ2-5	.	TGTGCCAGCAGCCGCGGACAGTGGGAGACCCAGTACTTC	CASSRGQWETQYF
.	TRBV5-1	TRBJ2-5	TRBD2	TGCGCCAGCAGCTTGGCCGGGACTAGCGGGGGAGGGATTCAAGAGACCCAGTACTTC	CASSLAGTSGGGIQETQYF
.	TRBV5-1	TRBJ2-3	TRBD2	TGCGCCAGCAGCTTGTCTAGCGGGAGCACAGATACGCAGTATTTT	CASSLSSGSTDTQYF
.	TRBV5-6	TRBJ1-1	.	TGTGCCAGCAGCTGGAACCGGGTCCGGTTCACTGAAGCTTTCTTT	CASSWNRVRFTEAFF
.	TRBV30	TRBJ1-6	.	TGTGCCTGGAGAGAGGACAGCTCCTATAATTCACCCCTCCACTTT	CAWREDSSYNSPLHF
.	TRBV9	TRBJ2-7	.	TGTGCCAGCAGCGTGGGTCAGGGAAACTCCTACGAGCAGTACTTC	CASSVGQGNSYEQYF
once	TRBV27	TRBJ2-1	TRBD1	TGTGCCACCAGCCGCGGACAGGGGGCCACCCACTCCTACAATGAGCAGTTCTTC	CATSRGQGATHSYNEQFF